This TCR beta chain was documented in a study of vaccination and CD4 T cells after COVID-19. In the study overall: Convalescent donors: six male, four female; seven Caucasian, two Asian, one multiracial, two Hispanic. Post-vaccine specimens were obtained a median roughly 74 days after dose two (range 14 to 241).

The germline V gene has CDR1 DFQATT and CDR2 SNEGSKA (reference sequence). With 4 bases clipped from V and 6 bases from J, the junction kept 5 bases outside the gene matches. The CDR3 has 12 residues. Cultured CD4+ T cell DNA underwent sequencing with the Oncomine TCR Beta short-read assay. MiXCR, run by TCRdb on the PCR reads, gives a single entry per CDR3 protein. The table lists several thousand distinct CDR3 sequences, about 71% of them singletons. Treatment denoted: approximately 9-day PBMC culture with coronavirus spike peptide pools or control peptides (ViraFEST assay). During the years 2011-2018, before the COVID-19 pandemic, the unexposed donor's CD4+ T cells were collected. This clonotype appeared a few times. Its antigen is currently unknown.

Sequences were obtained from CD4+ T cells from blood, cultured in vitro. J is TRBJ1-2 and V is TRBV20-1, with 7 bases matching TRBD1. The sequence derives from a human donor in good health. CDR3 in amino acids: CSAIQGLDGYTF. DNA of the CDR3: TGCAGTGCTATACAGGGGCTTGATGGCTACACCTTC.